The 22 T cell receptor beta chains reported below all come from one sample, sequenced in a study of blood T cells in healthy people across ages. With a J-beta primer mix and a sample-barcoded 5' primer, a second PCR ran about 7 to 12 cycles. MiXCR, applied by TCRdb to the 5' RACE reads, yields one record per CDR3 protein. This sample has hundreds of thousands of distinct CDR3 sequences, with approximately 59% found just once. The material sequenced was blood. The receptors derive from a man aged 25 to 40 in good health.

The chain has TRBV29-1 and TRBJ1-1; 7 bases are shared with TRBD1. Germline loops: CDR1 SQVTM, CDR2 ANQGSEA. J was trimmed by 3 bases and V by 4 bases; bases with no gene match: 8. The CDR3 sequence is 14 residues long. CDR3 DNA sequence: TGCAGCGTTGTTGCAGGGGGTTGGGACACTGAAGCTTTCTTT. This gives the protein CSVVAGGWDTEAFF.

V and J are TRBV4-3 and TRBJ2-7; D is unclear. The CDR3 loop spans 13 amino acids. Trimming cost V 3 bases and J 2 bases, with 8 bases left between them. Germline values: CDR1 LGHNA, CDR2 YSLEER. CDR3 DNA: TGCGCCAGCAGCCATGATTACCCCTACGAGCAGTACTTC. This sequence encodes CASSHDYPYEQYF.

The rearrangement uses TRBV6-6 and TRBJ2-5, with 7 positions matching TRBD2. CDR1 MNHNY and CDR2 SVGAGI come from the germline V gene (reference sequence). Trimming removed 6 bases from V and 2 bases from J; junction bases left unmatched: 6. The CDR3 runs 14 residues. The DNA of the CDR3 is TGTGCCAGCAGACCGGGGGGAGGTCAAGAGACCCAGTACTTC. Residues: CASRPGGGQETQYF.

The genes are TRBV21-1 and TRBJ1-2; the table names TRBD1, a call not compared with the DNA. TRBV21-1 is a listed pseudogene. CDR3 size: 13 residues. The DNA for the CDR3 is TGTGCCAGCAGTGAGGGAAGGGTCGATGGCTACACCTTC. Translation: CASSEGRVDGYTF.

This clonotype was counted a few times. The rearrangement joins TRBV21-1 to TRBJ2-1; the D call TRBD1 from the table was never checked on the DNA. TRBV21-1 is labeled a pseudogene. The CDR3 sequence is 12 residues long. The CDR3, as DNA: TGTGCCAGCAGCAAAGGGGGGAATGAGCAGTTCTTC. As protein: CASSKGGNEQFF.

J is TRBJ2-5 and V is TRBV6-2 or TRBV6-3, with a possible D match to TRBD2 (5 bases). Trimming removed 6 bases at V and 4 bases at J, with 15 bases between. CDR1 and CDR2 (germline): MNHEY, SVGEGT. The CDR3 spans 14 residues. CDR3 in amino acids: CASSKQTRAETQYF. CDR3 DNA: TGTGCCAGCAGCAAACAAACTAGGGCAGAGACCCAGTACTTC.

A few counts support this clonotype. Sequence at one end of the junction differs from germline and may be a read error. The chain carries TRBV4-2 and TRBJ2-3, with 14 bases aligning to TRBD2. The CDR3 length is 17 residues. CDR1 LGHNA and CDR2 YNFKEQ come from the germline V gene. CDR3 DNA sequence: TGTGCTAGCAGCCAAGCGGCTGGGACTAGCGGGGGAGATACGCAGTATTTT. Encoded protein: CASSQAAGTSGGDTQYF.

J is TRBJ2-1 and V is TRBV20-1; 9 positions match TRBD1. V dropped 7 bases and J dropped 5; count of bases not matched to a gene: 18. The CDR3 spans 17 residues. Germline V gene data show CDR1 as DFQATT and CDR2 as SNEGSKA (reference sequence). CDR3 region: CSDPGTGNTYQDNEQFF. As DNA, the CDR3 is TGCAGTGATCCCGGGACAGGGAATACATATCAGGACAATGAGCAGTTCTTC.

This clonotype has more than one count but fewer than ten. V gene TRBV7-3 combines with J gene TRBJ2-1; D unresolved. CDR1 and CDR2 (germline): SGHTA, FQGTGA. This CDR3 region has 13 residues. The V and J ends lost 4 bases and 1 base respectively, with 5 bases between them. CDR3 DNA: TGTGCCAGCAGCTCTGCTTCCTACAATGAGCAGTTCTTC. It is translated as CASSSASYNEQFF.

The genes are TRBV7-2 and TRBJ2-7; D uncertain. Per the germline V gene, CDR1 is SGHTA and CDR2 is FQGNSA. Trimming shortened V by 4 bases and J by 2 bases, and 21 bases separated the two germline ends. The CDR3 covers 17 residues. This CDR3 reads CASSYFPGSPLAYEQYF. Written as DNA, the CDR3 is TGTGCCAGCAGCTACTTCCCCGGGTCCCCGTTGGCCTACGAGCAGTACTTC.

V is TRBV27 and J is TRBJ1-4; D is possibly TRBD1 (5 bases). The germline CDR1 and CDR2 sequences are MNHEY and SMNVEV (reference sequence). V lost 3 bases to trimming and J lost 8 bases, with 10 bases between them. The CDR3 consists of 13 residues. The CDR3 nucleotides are TGTGCCAGCAGTTTTGGGGACGGGGAAAAACTGTTTTTT. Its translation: CASSFGDGEKLFF.

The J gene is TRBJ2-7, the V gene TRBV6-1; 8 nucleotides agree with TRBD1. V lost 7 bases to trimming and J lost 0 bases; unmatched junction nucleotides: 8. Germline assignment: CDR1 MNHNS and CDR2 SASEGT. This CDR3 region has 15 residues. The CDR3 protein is CASTLRDRSSYEQYF. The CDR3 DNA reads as TGTGCCAGCACCCTTCGGGACAGGAGCTCCTACGAGCAGTACTTC.

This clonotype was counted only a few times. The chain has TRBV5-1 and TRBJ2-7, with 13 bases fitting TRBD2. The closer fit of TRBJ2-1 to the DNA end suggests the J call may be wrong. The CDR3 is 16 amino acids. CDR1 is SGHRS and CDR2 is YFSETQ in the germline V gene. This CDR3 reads CASSLALAGGPDEQFF. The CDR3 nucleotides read TGCGCCAGCAGCTTGGCACTAGCGGGGGGGCCTGACGAGCAGTTCTTC.

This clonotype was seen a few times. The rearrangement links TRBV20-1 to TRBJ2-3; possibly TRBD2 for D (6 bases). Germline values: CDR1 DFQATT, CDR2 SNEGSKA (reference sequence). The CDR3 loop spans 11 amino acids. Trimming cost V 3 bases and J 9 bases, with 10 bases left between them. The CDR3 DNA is TGCAGTGCTAGCCGGGACTCCACGCAGTATTTT. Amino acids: CSASRDSTQYF.

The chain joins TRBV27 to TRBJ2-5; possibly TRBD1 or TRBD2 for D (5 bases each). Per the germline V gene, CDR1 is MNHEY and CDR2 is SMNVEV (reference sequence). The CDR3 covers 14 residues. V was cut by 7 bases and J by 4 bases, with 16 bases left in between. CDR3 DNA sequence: TGTGCCAGCAAGAGGCAGGGCGGAGGAGAGACCCAGTACTTC. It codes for CASKRQGGGETQYF.

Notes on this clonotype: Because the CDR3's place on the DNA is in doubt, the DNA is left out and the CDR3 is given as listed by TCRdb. The CDR3 here is CASSFGQGDEQFF. V usage is TRBV7-3 and J usage is TRBJ2-1; TRBD1, the table's D call, lacks a check against the DNA. Including both end residues, the CDR3 is 13 amino acids long. The V gene's germline CDR1 is SGHTA and CDR2 FQGTGA.

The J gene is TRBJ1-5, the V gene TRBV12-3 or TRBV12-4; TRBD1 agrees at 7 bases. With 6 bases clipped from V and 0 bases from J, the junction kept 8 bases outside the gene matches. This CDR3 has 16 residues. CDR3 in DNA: TGTGCCAGCAGCCCTACAGGGGCCGGTAGCAATCAGCCCCAGCATTTT. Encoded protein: CASSPTGAGSNQPQHF.

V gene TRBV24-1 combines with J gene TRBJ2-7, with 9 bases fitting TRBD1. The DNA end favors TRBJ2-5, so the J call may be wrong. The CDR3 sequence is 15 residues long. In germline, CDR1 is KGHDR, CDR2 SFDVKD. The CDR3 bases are TGTGCCACCAGTGATTACGACAGGGGGGTAGAGACCCAGTACTTC. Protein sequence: CATSDYDRGVETQYF.

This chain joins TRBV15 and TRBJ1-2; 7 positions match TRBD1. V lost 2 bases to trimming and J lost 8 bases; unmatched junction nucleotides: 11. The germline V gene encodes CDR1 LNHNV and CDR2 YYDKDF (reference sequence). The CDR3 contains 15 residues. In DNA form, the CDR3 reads TGTGCCACCAGCAGACGCCAGGGGGTAAATCCCGGCTACACCTTC. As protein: CATSRRQGVNPGYTF.

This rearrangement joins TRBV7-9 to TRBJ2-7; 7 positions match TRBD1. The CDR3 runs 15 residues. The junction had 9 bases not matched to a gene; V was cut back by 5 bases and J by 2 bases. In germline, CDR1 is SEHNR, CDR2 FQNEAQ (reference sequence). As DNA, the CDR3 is TGTGCCAGCAGCCGCGAGGGGGCCTTCACCTACGAGCAGTACTTC. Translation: CASSREGAFTYEQYF.

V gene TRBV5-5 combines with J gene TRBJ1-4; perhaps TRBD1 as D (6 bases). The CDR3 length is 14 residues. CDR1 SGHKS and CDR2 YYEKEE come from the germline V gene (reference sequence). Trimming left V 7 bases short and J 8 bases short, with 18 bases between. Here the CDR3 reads CASGESARGEKLFF. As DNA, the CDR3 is TGTGCCAGCGGAGAATCAGCAAGGGGGGAAAAACTGTTTTTT.

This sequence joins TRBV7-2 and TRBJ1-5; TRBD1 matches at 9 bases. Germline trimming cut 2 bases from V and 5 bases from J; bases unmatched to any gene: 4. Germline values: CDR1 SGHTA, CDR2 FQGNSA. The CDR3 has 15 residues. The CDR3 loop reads CASSLHRGQDQPQHF. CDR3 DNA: TGTGCCAGCAGCTTACACAGGGGGCAGGATCAGCCCCAGCATTTT.